Listed below are T cell receptor beta chains from one sample, sequenced in a study of cytomegalovirus exposure and HLA in healthy donors. Sequencing was performed with immunoSEQ multiplex PCR; in TCRdb, only in-frame clones are kept and a portion is missing. In the table there are 150,000 to 200,000 clones, roughly 72% of which are singletons. The source material was PBMCs. These receptors all stem from a middle-aged woman in good health and CMV-seronegative. CDR3s include the opening cysteine and the closing phenylalanine or tryptophan. The order of the fields is CDR3 protein, CDR3 DNA, D gene, clone size, V gene, J gene. The D gene is left open where the match is weak. Clone size is given for some rows only: seen once, a few or many times, or a class if the clone is expanded.

CAWSPGSNQPQHF	TGTGCCTGGAGCCCAGGCAGCAATCAGCCCCAGCATTTT	-	-	TRBV30	TRBJ1-5
CASSWGEGLYEQYF	TGCGCCAGCAGCTGGGGGGAAGGGCTCTACGAGCAGTACTTC	-	-	TRBV5-1	TRBJ2-7
CASSPLEGPNEKLFF	TGCGCCAGCAGCCCACTGGAGGGACCTAATGAAAAACTGTTTTTT	-	-	TRBV5-1	TRBJ1-4
CASSYSGTSGYEQYF	TGTGCCAGCAGTTACTCCGGGACTAGCGGCTACGAGCAGTACTTC	TRBD2	-	TRBV6-5	TRBJ2-7
CASRTRAADTQYF	TGTGCCAGCAGGACGCGAGCGGCAGATACGCAGTATTTT	-	few	TRBV27	TRBJ2-3
CATHRGEDGNTIYF	TGTGCCACCCATCGGGGGGAAGATGGAAACACCATATATTTT	-	few	TRBV6-1	TRBJ1-3
CASSYIPGQGSSEAFF	TGTGCCAGCAGTTACATCCCGGGACAGGGTTCTTCCGAAGCTTTCTTT	TRBD1	-	TRBV6-6	TRBJ1-1
CASRREGTEAFF	TGTGCCAGCAGGAGGGAGGGCACTGAAGCTTTCTTT	-	-	TRBV27	TRBJ1-1
CASSLYGAKNIQYF	TGTGCCAGCAGCTTGTACGGAGCCAAAAACATTCAGTACTTC	-	few	TRBV5-6	TRBJ2-4
CASSLRAGVRNEQYF	TGTGCCAGCAGCCTCAGGGCGGGAGTAAGGAACGAGCAGTACTTC	TRBD2	-	TRBV7-9	TRBJ2-7
CASRSVLSSYEQYF	TGCGCCAGCAGATCTGTACTAAGCTCCTACGAGCAGTACTTC	-	-	TRBV5-1	TRBJ2-7
CASSLGGRRETQYF	TGCGCCAGCAGCTTGGGGGGGCGCCGAGAGACCCAGTACTTC	-	-	TRBV5-1	TRBJ2-5
CASSPGTTNTGELFF	TGTGCTAGCAGCCCCGGGACTACTAACACCGGGGAGCTGTTTTTT	TRBD2	-	TRBV7-7	TRBJ2-2
CASSKGQTNEKLFF	TGCGCCAGCTCAAAGGGACAGACTAATGAAAAACTGTTTTTT	TRBD1	-	TRBV5-1	TRBJ1-4
CAYMPAKRNTIYF	TGTGCCTACATGCCCGCTAAGAGGAACACCATATATTTT	-	few	TRBV30	TRBJ1-3
CASSPPATSPYQPQHF	TGTGCCAGCAGTCCCCCCGCCACTTCACCCTATCAGCCCCAGCATTTT	-	few	TRBV28	TRBJ1-5
CASSLAHKNTEAFF	TGCGCCAGCAGCTTGGCCCACAAGAACACTGAAGCTTTCTTT	-	once	TRBV5-1	TRBJ1-1
CASSLAGTQETQYF	TGTGCTAGCAGCTTAGCGGGGACTCAAGAGACCCAGTACTTC	TRBD2	-	TRBV7-7	TRBJ2-5
CASSLVVWREGLSYEQYF	TGCGCCAGCAGCTTGGTGGTCTGGCGGGAGGGCCTCTCCTACGAGCAGTACTTC	TRBD2	-	TRBV5-1	TRBJ2-7
CASSSTGASYGYTF	TGTGCCAGCAGCTCAACAGGGGCCTCCTATGGCTACACCTTC	TRBD1	-	TRBV5-6	TRBJ1-2
CASSQGQDVKQYF	TGTGCCAGCAGCCAGGGACAGGATGTCAAGCAGTACTTC	TRBD1	-	TRBV5-4	TRBJ2-7
CASSLPSTGGETQYF	TGTGCCAGCAGCCTCCCCAGTACGGGAGGGGAGACCCAGTACTTC	TRBD2	few	TRBV13	TRBJ2-5
CASSLGQAGSYEQYF	TGCGCCAGCAGCTTGGGACAGGCGGGTTCCTACGAGCAGTACTTC	-	few	TRBV5-1	TRBJ2-7
CASSYSGGGTGNIQYF	TGTGCCAGCAGTTACTCTGGGGGAGGGACGGGGAACATTCAGTACTTC	TRBD2	-	TRBV6-5	TRBJ2-4
CASSEFRLAAQETQYF	TGTGCCAGCAGTGAATTTCGACTAGCGGCCCAAGAGACCCAGTACTTC	TRBD2	once	TRBV6-1	TRBJ2-5
CASSVGGSRTGEQYF	TGTGCCAGCAGCGTAGGCGGTTCCCGTACGGGGGAGCAGTACTTC	-	-	TRBV9	TRBJ2-7